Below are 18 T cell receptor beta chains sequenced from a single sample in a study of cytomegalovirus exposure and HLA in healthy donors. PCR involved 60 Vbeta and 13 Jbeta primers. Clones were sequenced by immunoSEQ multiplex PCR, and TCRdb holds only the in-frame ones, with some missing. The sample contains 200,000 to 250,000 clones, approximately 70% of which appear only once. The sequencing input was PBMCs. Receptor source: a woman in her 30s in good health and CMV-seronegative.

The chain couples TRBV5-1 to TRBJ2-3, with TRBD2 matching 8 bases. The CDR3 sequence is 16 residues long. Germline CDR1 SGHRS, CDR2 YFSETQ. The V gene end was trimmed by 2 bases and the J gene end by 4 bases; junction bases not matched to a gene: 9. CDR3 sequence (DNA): TGCGCCAGCAGCTTAGAGCGATCGGGAGGGCCAGATACGCAGTATTTT. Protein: CASSLERSGGPDTQYF.

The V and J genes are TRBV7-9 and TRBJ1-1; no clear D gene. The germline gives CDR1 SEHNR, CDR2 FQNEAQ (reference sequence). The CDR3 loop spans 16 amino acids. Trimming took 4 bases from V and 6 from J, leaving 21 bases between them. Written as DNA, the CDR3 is TGTGCCAGCAGCTCCCTCCCCTCGGCGGGCGGGCCTGAAGCTTTCTTT. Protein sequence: CASSSLPSAGGPEAFF.

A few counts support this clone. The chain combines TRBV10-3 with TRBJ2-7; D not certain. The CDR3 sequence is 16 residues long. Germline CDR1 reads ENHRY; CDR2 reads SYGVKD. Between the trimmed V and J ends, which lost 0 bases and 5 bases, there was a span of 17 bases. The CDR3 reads CAISESARGASDEQYF. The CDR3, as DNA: TGTGCCATCAGTGAGTCGGCCCGAGGCGCATCGGACGAGCAGTACTTC.

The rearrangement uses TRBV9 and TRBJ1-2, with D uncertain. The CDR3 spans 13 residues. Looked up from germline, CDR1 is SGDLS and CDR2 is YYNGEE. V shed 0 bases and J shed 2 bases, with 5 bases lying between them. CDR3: CASSVASNYGYTF. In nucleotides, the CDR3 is TGTGCCAGCAGCGTAGCTTCGAACTATGGCTACACCTTC.

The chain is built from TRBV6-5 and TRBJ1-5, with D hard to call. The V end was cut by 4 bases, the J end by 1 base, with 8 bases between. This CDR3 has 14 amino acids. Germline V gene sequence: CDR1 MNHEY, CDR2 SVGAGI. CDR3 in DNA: TGTGCCAGCAGTTCGATTCAGAGCAATCAGCCCCAGCATTTT. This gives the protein CASSSIQSNQPQHF.

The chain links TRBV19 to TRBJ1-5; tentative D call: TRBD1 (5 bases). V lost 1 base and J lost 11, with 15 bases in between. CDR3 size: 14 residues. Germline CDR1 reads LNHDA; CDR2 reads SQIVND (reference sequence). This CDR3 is CASSIAQGGVAQHF. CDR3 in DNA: TGTGCCAGTAGTATAGCGCAGGGTGGGGTAGCCCAGCATTTT.

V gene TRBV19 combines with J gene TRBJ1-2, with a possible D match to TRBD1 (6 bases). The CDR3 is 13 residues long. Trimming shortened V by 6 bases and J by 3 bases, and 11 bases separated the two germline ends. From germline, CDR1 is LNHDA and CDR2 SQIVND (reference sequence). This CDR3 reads CASSKSGDYGYTF. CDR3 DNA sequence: TGTGCCAGTAGCAAATCAGGGGACTATGGCTACACCTTC.

The CDR3 loop is CASSLMERESDEQFF. The CDR3 bases are TGCGCCAGCAGCTTGATGGAGCGGGAGTCTGATGAGCAGTTCTTC. The chain employs TRBV5-1 and TRBJ2-1, with 8 bases that match TRBD2. V trimming: 1 base; J trimming: 8 bases; junction bases outside the gene matches: 8. This CDR3 is built from 15 residues. CDR1 is SGHRS and CDR2 is YFSETQ in the germline V gene.

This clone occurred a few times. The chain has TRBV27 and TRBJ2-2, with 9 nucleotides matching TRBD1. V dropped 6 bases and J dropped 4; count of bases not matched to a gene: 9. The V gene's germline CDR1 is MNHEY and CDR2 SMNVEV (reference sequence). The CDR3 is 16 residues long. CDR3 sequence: CASSRGTGWGTGELFF. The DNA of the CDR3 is TGTGCCAGCAGCCGAGGGACAGGGTGGGGCACCGGGGAGCTGTTTTTT.

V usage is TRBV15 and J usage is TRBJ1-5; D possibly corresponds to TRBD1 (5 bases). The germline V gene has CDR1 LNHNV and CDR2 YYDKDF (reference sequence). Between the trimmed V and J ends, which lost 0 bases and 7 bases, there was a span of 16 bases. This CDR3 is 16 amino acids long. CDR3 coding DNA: TGTGCCACCAGCAGAGAGCGGAGCCAGGGCTCACAGCCCCAGCATTTT. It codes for CATSRERSQGSQPQHF.

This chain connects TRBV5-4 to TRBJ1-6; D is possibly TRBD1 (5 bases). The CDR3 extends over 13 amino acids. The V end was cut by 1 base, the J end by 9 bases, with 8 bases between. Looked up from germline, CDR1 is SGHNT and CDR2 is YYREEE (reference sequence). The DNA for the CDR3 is TGTGCCAGCAGCTTGCAGGGAGGTTCACCCCTCCACTTT. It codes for CASSLQGGSPLHF.

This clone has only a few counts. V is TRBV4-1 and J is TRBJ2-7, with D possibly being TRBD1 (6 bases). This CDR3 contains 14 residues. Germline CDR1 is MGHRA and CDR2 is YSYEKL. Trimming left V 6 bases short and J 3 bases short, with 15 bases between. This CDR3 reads CASSPSGGGYEQYF. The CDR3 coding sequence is TGCGCCAGCAGTCCTTCTGGGGGCGGCTACGAGCAGTACTTC.

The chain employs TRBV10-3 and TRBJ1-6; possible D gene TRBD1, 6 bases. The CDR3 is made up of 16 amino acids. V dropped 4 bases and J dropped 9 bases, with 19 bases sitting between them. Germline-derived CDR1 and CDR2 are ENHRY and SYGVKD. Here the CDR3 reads CAISGETTGLGSPLHF. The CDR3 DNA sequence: TGTGCCATCAGTGGGGAGACCACAGGGTTGGGTTCACCCCTCCACTTT.

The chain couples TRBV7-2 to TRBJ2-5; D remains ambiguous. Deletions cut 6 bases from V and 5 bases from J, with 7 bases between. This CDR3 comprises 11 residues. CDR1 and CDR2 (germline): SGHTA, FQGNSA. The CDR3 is CASRYGETQYF. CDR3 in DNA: TGTGCCAGCAGATACGGGGAGACCCAGTACTTC.

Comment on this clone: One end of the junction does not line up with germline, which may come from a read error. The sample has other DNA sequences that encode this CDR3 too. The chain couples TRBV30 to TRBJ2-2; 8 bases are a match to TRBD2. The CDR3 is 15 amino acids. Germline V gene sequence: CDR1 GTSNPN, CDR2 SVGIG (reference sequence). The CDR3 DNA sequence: TGTGCCTGGAGCCACGGGGGGGCGATCGGCGGGGAGTTGTTTTTT. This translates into CAWSHGGAIGGELFF. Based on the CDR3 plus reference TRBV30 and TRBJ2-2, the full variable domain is SQTIHQWPATLVQPVGSPLSLECTVEGTSNPNLYWYRQAAGRGLQLLFYSVGIGQISSEVPQNLSASRPQDRQFILSSKKLLLSDSGFYLCAWSHGGAIGGELFFGEGSRLTVL.

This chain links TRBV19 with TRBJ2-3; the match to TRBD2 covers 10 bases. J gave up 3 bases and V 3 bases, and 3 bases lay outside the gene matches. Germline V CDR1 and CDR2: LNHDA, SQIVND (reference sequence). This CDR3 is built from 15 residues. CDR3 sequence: CASSMPSGSTDTQYF. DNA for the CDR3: TGTGCCAGTAGTATGCCTAGCGGGAGTACAGATACGCAGTATTTT.

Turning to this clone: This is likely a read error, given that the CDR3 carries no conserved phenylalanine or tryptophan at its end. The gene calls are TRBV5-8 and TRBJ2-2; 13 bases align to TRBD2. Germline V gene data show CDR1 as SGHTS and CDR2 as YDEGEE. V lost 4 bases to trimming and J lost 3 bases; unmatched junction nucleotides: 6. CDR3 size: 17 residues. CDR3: CASSPGLAGIYTGELFS. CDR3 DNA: TGTGCCAGCAGCCCGGGACTAGCGGGGATATACACCGGGGAGCTGTTTTCT.

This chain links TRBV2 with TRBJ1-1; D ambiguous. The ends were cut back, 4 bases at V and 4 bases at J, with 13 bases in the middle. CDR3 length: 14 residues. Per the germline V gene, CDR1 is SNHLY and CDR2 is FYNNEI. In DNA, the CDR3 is TGTGCCAGCAGTGTCCAGGCCGGCGTCACTGAAGCTTTCTTT. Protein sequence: CASSVQAGVTEAFF.